This T cell receptor beta chain was recovered during a study of blood T cell repertoires in COVID-19. Overall study context: Both acute and convalescent COVID-19 samples were obtained from the United States, Italy and Spain. PBMCs, B-cell-depleted T cells, or T cells were the source of the cDNA or gDNA that made up the material.

This clone has more than one count but fewer than ten. The CDR3 covers 16 residues. The germline CDR1 and CDR2 sequences are SGHDT and YYEEEE. With 4 bases clipped from V and 4 bases from J, the junction kept 10 bases outside the gene matches. In the original processing: Cell counts per sample came from amplifying reference gene primers. Some clones are missing from TCRdb's copy, which holds only in-frame ones; the method was immunoSEQ multiplex PCR. The D gene and trimming were derived from the DNA, and the V and J assignments and clone size from that table. Found here are around 78,000 clones, roughly 86% of them singletons; the top ten hold about 2.1%.

What was sequenced was peripheral blood. J is TRBJ2-2 and V is TRBV5-6; 7 bases are a match to TRBD2. The source of this sequence is a woman aged 60-75 years with acute or convalescent COVID-19. The CDR3 spells CASSPAAGVPTGELFF. For the CDR3, the DNA is TGTGCCAGCAGCCCGGCGGCGGGAGTTCCCACCGGGGAGCTGTTTTTT.